This is a list of T cell receptor beta chains from one sample in a study of radiation and T cells in renal cell carcinoma. Sequencing was performed with immunoSEQ multiplex PCR; in TCRdb, only in-frame clones are kept and a portion is missing. The data show 120,000 to 150,000 clones, with 83% seen just once and roughly a quarter held by the top ten. Sequencing was performed on blood, taken from a patient whose treatment included radiotherapy and nephrectomy. Every receptor here comes from a woman aged 50 to 60 with renal cell carcinoma. Each CDR3 is given with its conserved first and last residue. The D gene is left open where the match is weak. Clone size is not always given. Where it is, it says once, few, many or a class for expanded clones.

>TRBJ2-5|TRBD1|TRBV6-1|-
CASRQGGAETQYF
TGTGCCAGTCGACAGGGGGGGGCGGAGACCCAGTACTTC
>TRBJ2-7|TRBD1|TRBV7-2|few
CASSPLSGGGFDEQYF
TGTGCCAGCAGCCCACTGTCAGGGGGCGGGTTCGACGAGCAGTACTTC
>TRBJ2-3|-|TRBV11-2|-
CASSYRGASTDTQYF
TGTGCCAGCAGCTACCGGGGGGCTTCTACAGATACGCAGTATTTT
>TRBJ2-7|-|TRBV11-3|-
CASSLGAGSYEQYF
TGTGCCAGCAGCTTAGGCGCAGGCTCCTACGAGCAGTACTTC
>TRBJ2-5|TRBD2|TRBV5-5|few
CASSLVGGSRYF
TGTGCCAGCAGCCTCGTGGGGGGGAGCCGGTACTTC
>TRBJ2-2|-|TRBV11-3|-
CASSLSRNTGELFF
TGTGCCAGCAGCTTATCAAGGAACACCGGGGAGCTGTTTTTT
>TRBJ1-6|TRBD1|TRBV30|-
CAWSPPGQGTNSPLHF
TGTGCCTGGAGTCCCCCGGGACAGGGTACAAATTCACCCCTCCACTTT
>TRBJ2-7|-|TRBV6-4|-
CASRNGDTQDDRYEQYF
TGTGCCAGCAGAAATGGGGACACCCAAGACGACCGCTACGAGCAGTACTTC
>TRBJ2-7|-|TRBV5-5|once
CASSLEQAAYHEQYF
TGTGCCAGCAGCTTGGAACAGGCAGCGTACCACGAGCAGTACTTC
>TRBJ2-7|TRBD2|TRBV7-6|medium-sized
CASSLTTSGSYEQYF
TGTGCCAGCAGCCTAACGACTAGCGGGAGTTACGAGCAGTACTTC
>TRBJ2-1|TRBD1|TRBV7-8|-
CASSLTGLLGEQFF
TGTGCCAGCAGCTTGACAGGGCTTTTAGGTGAGCAGTTCTTC